This T cell receptor beta chain originates from a study of cytomegalovirus exposure and HLA in healthy donors. This CDR3 is 15 amino acids long. V dropped 2 bases and J dropped 7; count of bases not matched to a gene: 8. Germline V gene data show CDR1 as LNHDA and CDR2 as SQIVND (reference sequence). Whole-study results and caveats: A few of the chains that were CMV-associated were confirmed in vitro to be specific for CMV antigens. In the roughly 130 validation repertoires, a later analysis found that first-cohort TCR clusters tended to co-occur. The classifier, whose performance was assessed in both the original and validation cohorts, reportedly diagnosed cytomegalovirus status with high specificity and sensitivity. TCR beta chains numbering about 160 were designated cytomegalovirus-associated.

On this clone itself: Its specificity is unknown.

Clones were sequenced by immunoSEQ multiplex PCR, and TCRdb holds only the in-frame ones, with some missing. The sample records approximately 160,000 clones, about 90% being singletons. The sequence came from a woman between 18 and 29 years old in good health and CMV-seropositive. V gene TRBV19 combines with J gene TRBJ1-2; 9 nucleotides agree with TRBD1. Sequenced material: PBMCs. CDR3 in DNA: TGTGCCAGTAGTATATTCGGACAGGGGCGAAGTGGCTACACCTTC. Amino acids: CASSIFGQGRSGYTF.